This T cell receptor (beta chain) was identified in a study of T cells in Graves' hyperthyroidism and ophthalmopathy. V gave up 2 bases and J gave up 10 bases, with 6 bases separating them. The germline V gene encodes CDR1 LGHDT and CDR2 YNNKEL (reference sequence). CDR3 length: 12 residues. Whole-study findings and limits: The model forecast ophthalmopathy, anticipating it by a median around 6.5 months before onset. A model using 13 V-J features told ophthalmopathy apart from stable hyperthyroidism. In the blood, most expanded thyroid clonotypes above 0.001 appeared as well.

The table lists this clonotype with a few counts. Its antigen is as yet unknown. TCR beta CDR3 region amplification was performed from RNA transcripts. HTBI primers were the set used in a first-round RT-PCR of the TCR CDR3. Via MiXCR, TCRdb re-called the multiplex PCR reads, giving one row per CDR3 protein. The profile covers over 200,000 distinct CDR3 sequences, with approximately 15% appearing a single time and 13% taken by the ten largest. The sequence came from a woman in her forties with Graves' hyperthyroidism that later progressed to Graves' ophthalmopathy. The chain recombines TRBV3-1 with TRBJ1-6; D is unresolved. The specimen sequenced was blood. DNA for the CDR3: TGTGCCAGCAGCCAATATGGGTCACCCCTCCACTTT. Its translation: CASSQYGSPLHF.